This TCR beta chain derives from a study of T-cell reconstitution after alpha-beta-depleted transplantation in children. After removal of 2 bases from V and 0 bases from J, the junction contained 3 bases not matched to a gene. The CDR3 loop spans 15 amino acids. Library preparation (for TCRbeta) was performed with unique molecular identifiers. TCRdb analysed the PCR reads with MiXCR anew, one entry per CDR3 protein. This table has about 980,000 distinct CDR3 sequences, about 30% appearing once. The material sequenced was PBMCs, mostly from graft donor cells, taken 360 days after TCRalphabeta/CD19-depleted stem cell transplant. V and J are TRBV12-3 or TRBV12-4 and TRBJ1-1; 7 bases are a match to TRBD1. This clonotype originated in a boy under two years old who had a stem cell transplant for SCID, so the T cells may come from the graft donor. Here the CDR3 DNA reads TGTGCCAGCAGTTTACAGACAGGGTTGAACACTGAAGCTTTCTTT. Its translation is CASSLQTGLNTEAFF.